A single sample gave rise to the 21 T cell receptor beta chains below, sequenced in a study of shared clonotypes between healthy human individuals. Sequencing was performed with immunoSEQ multiplex PCR; in TCRdb, only in-frame clones are kept and a portion is missing. The sample includes over 2 million clones, 92% of them seen just once. The specimen sequenced was naive CD4+ T cells from PBMCs. The subset: CD45RA+ positively selected. The receptors shown here come from a man younger than 35 in good health. Some clones in this sample may be carry-over from other donors' samples.

This clone showed up just once. The rearrangement joins TRBV29-1 to TRBJ2-4; the D call may be TRBD1 or TRBD2 (5 bases each). The V end was cut by 1 base, the J end by 2 bases, with 12 bases between. The V gene's germline CDR1 is SQVTM and CDR2 ANQGSEA. The CDR3 has 15 amino acids. CDR3 coding DNA: TGCAGCGTTGAAGGGGCTTGGGGGTCCAAAAACATTCAGTACTTC. This encodes CSVEGAWGSKNIQYF.

The CDR3 nucleotides are TGCAGTGCTAGAACTCCCACGGAGCAGTTCTTC. This sequence encodes CSARTPTEQFF. The chain employs TRBV20-1 and TRBJ2-1; D is undetermined. Germline CDR1 reads DFQATT; CDR2 reads SNEGSKA (reference sequence). The ends were cut back, 2 bases at V and 10 bases at J, with 9 bases in the middle. This CDR3 is built from 11 residues.

This rearrangement joins TRBV27 to TRBJ2-7, with D perhaps TRBD2 (6 bases). Trimming took off 1 base at V and 2 bases at J, with 12 bases between the two ends. Germline V CDR1 and CDR2: MNHEY, SMNVEV (reference sequence). The CDR3 is 15 amino acids. CDR3 protein: CASSLFGGAPYEQYF. CDR3 in DNA: TGTGCCAGCAGTTTATTCGGCGGGGCCCCCTACGAGCAGTACTTC.

This clone has a single count. The chain joins TRBV27 to TRBJ1-2; D is possibly TRBD1 (5 bases). In germline, CDR1 is MNHEY, CDR2 SMNVEV (reference sequence). This CDR3 is 13 amino acids long. The V gene lost 7 bases and the J gene lost 0 bases, with 9 bases spanning the gap. The CDR3 DNA is TGTGCCAGCAAAACGACAGCTAACTATGGCTACACCTTC. Protein product: CASKTTANYGYTF.

The chain combines TRBV30 with TRBJ1-2, with TRBD1 identical over 8 bases. The CDR3 has 16 amino acids. The germline gives CDR1 GTSNPN, CDR2 SVGIG (reference sequence). The V segment lost 3 bases and the J segment 4 bases; nucleotides outside the gene matches: 13. Written as DNA, the CDR3 is TGTGCCTGGAGGACGTTTAGGACAGGGCTAGGCTATGGCTACACCTTC. Translating gives CAWRTFRTGLGYGYTF.

V is TRBV19 and J is TRBJ2-4; D might be TRBD1 or TRBD2, each matching 5 bases. CDR1 is LNHDA and CDR2 is SQIVND in the germline V gene (reference sequence). Between the trimmed V and J ends, which lost 6 bases and 5 bases, there was a span of 14 bases. This CDR3 region has 14 residues. CDR3 sequence reads: CASRRPGRENIQYF. The CDR3 nucleotides are TGTGCCAGTAGGAGGCCGGGACGAGAAAACATTCAGTACTTC.

CDR3 amino acids: CASRGNSPGELFF. CDR3 sequence (DNA): TGTGCCAGCAGAGGTAACTCCCCCGGGGAGCTGTTTTTT. V is TRBV7-9 and J is TRBJ2-2; no firm D call. The germline gives CDR1 SEHNR, CDR2 FQNEAQ (reference sequence). Trimming stripped 6 bases from V and 6 bases from J, with 11 bases between. The CDR3 covers 13 residues.

As DNA, the CDR3 is TGTGCCAGCAGCTCAAGGGGGAGGAATTCACCCCTCCACTTT. It codes for CASSSRGRNSPLHF. The rearrangement links TRBV11-1 to TRBJ1-6; TRBD1 might be the D (6 bases). The CDR3 loop spans 14 amino acids. Germline V lookup: CDR1 SGHAT, CDR2 FQDESV (reference sequence). V was trimmed by 4 bases and J by 7 bases, leaving 11 bases between them.

The rearrangement joins TRBV7-3 to TRBJ2-3; a possible D gene is TRBD1 (6 bases). V lost 4 bases to trimming and J lost 4 bases, with 12 bases between them. The germline gives CDR1 SGHTA, CDR2 FQGTGA. The CDR3 runs to 14 residues. The CDR3 here is CASSSGHFPDTQYF. CDR3 coding DNA: TGTGCCAGCAGCTCGGGACATTTTCCAGATACGCAGTATTTT.

On this clone itself: This specimen includes other DNA sequences encoding the same CDR3. The chain is built from TRBV28 and TRBJ2-7; a weak D match, TRBD2 (6 bases). The germline CDR1 and CDR2 sequences are MDHEN and SYDVKM. This CDR3 has 13 amino acids. V gave up 2 bases and J gave up 3 bases, with 8 bases separating them. CDR3 coding DNA: TGTGCCAGCAGTTTAGGGGGGAGCTACGAGCAGTACTTC. Encoded protein: CASSLGGSYEQYF.

CDR3 protein: CASSGRPGATSYNEQFF. The CDR3 DNA reads TGTGCCAGCAGCGGTCGACCGGGAGCTACCTCCTACAATGAGCAGTTCTTC. The V call is TRBV7-8, the J call TRBJ2-1, with D possibly matching TRBD2 (6 bases). V lost 5 bases, J lost 0 bases, and 17 bases lay in between. Germline assignment: CDR1 SGHVS and CDR2 FQNEAQ. There are 17 residues in the CDR3.

The V call is TRBV9, the J call TRBJ2-2, with a possible D match to TRBD2 (5 bases). The CDR3 totals 16 residues. The germline CDR1 and CDR2 sequences are SGDLS and YYNGEE. Trimming removed 4 bases from V and 1 base from J, with 14 bases in between. CDR3 DNA: TGTGCCAGCAGCCCCCCCCCGGGGAGGAACACCGGGGAGCTGTTTTTT. Protein: CASSPPPGRNTGELFF.

The CDR3 sequence is CATSRSLTGAIETQYF. DNA for the CDR3: TGTGCCACCAGCAGATCTTTGACCGGGGCTATAGAGACCCAGTACTTC. The chain employs TRBV15 and TRBJ2-5, with D perhaps being TRBD1 or TRBD2 (5 bases each). Trimming cost V 2 bases and J 4 bases, with 17 bases left between them. Germline CDR1 LNHNV, CDR2 YYDKDF (reference sequence). The CDR3 runs to 16 residues.

CDR3 amino acids: CASSAYSGSPGLYEQYF. The CDR3, as DNA: TGTGCCAGCAGTGCGTACTCGGGTTCCCCCGGCTTGTACGAGCAGTACTTC. The V gene is TRBV28, the J gene TRBJ2-7; D ambiguous. Trimming pared 5 bases from V and 4 bases from J, leaving 24 bases between. The length of the CDR3 is 17 residues. Germline CDR1 MDHEN, CDR2 SYDVKM.

The chain combines TRBV5-1 with TRBJ1-1; 7 positions agree with TRBD1. CDR1 is SGHRS, CDR2 YFSETQ, per germline. Germline trimming cut 8 bases from V and 1 base from J; bases unmatched to any gene: 11. The CDR3 sequence is 15 residues long. The CDR3 protein is CASSVQGVQNTEAFF. In DNA, the CDR3 is TGCGCCAGTAGCGTGCAGGGGGTACAGAACACTGAAGCTTTCTTT.

V usage is TRBV27 and J usage is TRBJ1-6; possible D gene TRBD1, 6 bases. V was trimmed by 6 bases and J by 7 bases, leaving 10 bases between them. The CDR3 has 13 residues. Germline-derived CDR1 and CDR2 are MNHEY and SMNVEV (reference sequence). CDR3 bases: TGTGCCAGCAGCAGGACAGCCAATTCACCCCTCCACTTT. Translated: CASSRTANSPLHF.

J is TRBJ1-2 and V is TRBV28, with D uncertain. The CDR3 extends over 14 amino acids. The V and J ends lost 5 bases and 0 bases respectively, with 10 bases between them. In germline, CDR1 is MDHEN, CDR2 SYDVKM. CDR3 in DNA: TGTGCCAGCAGTGGAGCCTCCTCTAACTATGGCTACACCTTC. Its translation is CASSGASSNYGYTF.

This chain joins TRBV19 and TRBJ1-2, with D uncertain. CDR1 is LNHDA, CDR2 SQIVND, per germline (reference sequence). Between the trimmed V and J ends, which lost 8 bases and 3 bases, there was a span of 10 bases. The CDR3 is made up of 12 amino acids. This chain's CDR3 is CASVSSDYGYTF. CDR3 bases: TGTGCCAGTGTGAGCAGTGACTATGGCTACACCTTC.

This chain uses TRBV6-1 with TRBJ2-7, with D uncertain. V lost 8 bases and J lost 3, with 11 bases in between. The germline V gene encodes CDR1 MNHNS and CDR2 SASEGT. The CDR3 runs 12 residues. CDR3 region: CASRDIFYEQYF. CDR3 coding DNA: TGTGCCAGCCGAGACATTTTCTACGAGCAGTACTTC.

The chain couples TRBV5-5 to TRBJ2-3; TRBD2 matches 8 bases. The CDR3 totals 16 residues. Germline V gene sequence: CDR1 SGHKS, CDR2 YYEKEE (reference sequence). V dropped 0 bases and J dropped 1; count of bases not matched to a gene: 4. The CDR3 here is CASSLAPGRGTDTQYF. Written as DNA, the CDR3 is TGTGCCAGCAGCTTGGCTCCCGGGAGGGGCACAGATACGCAGTATTTT. Full variable domain (remainder filled in from reference TRBV5-5 and TRBJ2-3): DAGVTQSPTHLIKTRGQQVTLRCSPISGHKSVSWYQQVLGQGPQFIFQYYEKEERGRGNFPDRFSARQFPNYSSELNVNALLLGDSALYLCASSLAPGRGTDTQYFGPGTRLTVL.

Only one count was recorded for this clone. This sequence joins TRBV27 and TRBJ1-5, with unresolved D. The germline V gene encodes CDR1 MNHEY and CDR2 SMNVEV (reference sequence). Trimming cost V 3 bases and J 0 bases, with 9 bases left between them. The CDR3 runs 15 residues. The CDR3 here is CASSFGGYSNQPQHF. CDR3 bases: TGTGCCAGCAGTTTTGGAGGGTATAGCAATCAGCCCCAGCATTTT.